The entry below describes one TCR beta chain. Its antigen is unknown. Germline lookup yields CDR1 DFQATT and CDR2 SNEGSKA (reference sequence). Trimming left V 6 bases short and J 1 base short, with 12 bases between. CDR3 length equals 13 residues. The data were taken from a study of CD8+CD57+ T cells in acquired aplastic anemia. Study details: Sorted CD4+ and CD8+ cells gave a mean 3.2 ug DNA, range roughly 0.18 to 30 ug.

Using genomic DNA as the template, TCR beta VDJ and CDR3 profiling was carried out. TCRdb redid the calling of the reads with MiXCR, one entry per CDR3 protein. This table holds about 180,000 distinct CDR3 sequences, roughly 60% found once. Those patients picked for sequencing had displayed CD8+CD57+ cell expansion on flow cytometry. Each patient carried a diagnosis of severe acquired aplastic anemia. The study, taken as a whole, reports: Patients had fewer than 35 CD8+ CDR3 sequences in common with controls (the shared set).

What was sequenced was sorted CD4+, CD8+, or CD8+CD57+ T cells (not recorded which) from PBMCs. The sequence was obtained from a human donor with aplastic anemia. The genes are TRBV20-1 and TRBJ1-1; D call uncertain. CDR3 amino acids: CSATPLANTEAFF. The CDR3 nucleotides read TGCAGTGCCACCCCGCTTGCGAACACTGAAGCTTTCTTT.